Sequencing of this T cell receptor beta chain was carried out in a study of T cell changes during pregnancy in multiple sclerosis. Germline lookup yields CDR1 ENHRY and CDR2 SYGVKD. The V gene lost 2 bases and the J gene lost 5 bases, with 9 bases spanning the gap. This CDR3 spans 13 amino acids. Sequencing used immunoSEQ multiplex PCR; TCRdb keeps in-frame clones, though not all of them. The sample shows under 80,000 clones, less than 95% of them seen only once. The chain combines TRBV10-3 with TRBJ1-1, with D hard to call. The source of this sequence is a female donor with multiple sclerosis, enrolled in a pregnancy study. The sample consisted of peripheral blood, taken in the third trimester of pregnancy. CDR3 protein: CAISEAPQTEAFF. In DNA form, the CDR3 reads TGTGCCATCAGTGAGGCACCCCAGACTGAAGCTTTCTTT.